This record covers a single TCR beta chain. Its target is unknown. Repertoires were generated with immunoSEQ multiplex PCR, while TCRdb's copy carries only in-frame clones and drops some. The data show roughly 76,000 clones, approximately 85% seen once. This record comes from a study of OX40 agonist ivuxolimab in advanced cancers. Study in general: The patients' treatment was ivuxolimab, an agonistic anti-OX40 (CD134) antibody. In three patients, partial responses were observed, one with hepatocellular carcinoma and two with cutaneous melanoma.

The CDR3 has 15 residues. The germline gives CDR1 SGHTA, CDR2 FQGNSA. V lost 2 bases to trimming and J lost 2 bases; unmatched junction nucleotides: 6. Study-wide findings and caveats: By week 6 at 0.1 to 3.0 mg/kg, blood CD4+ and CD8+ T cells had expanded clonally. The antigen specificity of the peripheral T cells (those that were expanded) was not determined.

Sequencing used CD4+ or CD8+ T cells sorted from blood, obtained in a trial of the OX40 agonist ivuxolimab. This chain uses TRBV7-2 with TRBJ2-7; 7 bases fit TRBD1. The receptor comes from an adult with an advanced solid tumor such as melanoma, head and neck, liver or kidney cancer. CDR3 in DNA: TGTGCCAGCAGCTTATCTAGGGGACAGACCTACGAGCAGTACTTC. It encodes CASSLSRGQTYEQYF.